One and the same sample provided the 19 T cell receptor beta chains below, sequenced in a study of cytomegalovirus exposure and HLA in healthy donors. Primers included in the PCR were 60 Vbeta and 13 Jbeta primers. Repertoires were generated with immunoSEQ multiplex PCR, while TCRdb's copy carries only in-frame clones and drops some. The sample has roughly 120,000 clones, 75% seen once; the top ten hold less than 3.5%. Material for sequencing was PBMCs. The receptors here all came from a woman in her thirties or forties in good health and CMV-seropositive.

Remarks on this clone: This sample includes further DNA sequences coding for the same CDR3. The V gene is TRBV4-2, the J gene TRBJ2-5, with 10 bases fitting TRBD2. The CDR3 contains 14 residues. The V gene's germline CDR1 is LGHNA and CDR2 YNFKEQ. The V gene end was trimmed by 5 bases and the J gene end by 5 bases; junction bases not matched to a gene: 5. The CDR3 sequence is CASSSGLAEETQYF. The CDR3 DNA reads TGTGCCAGCAGCTCAGGACTAGCGGAGGAGACCCAGTACTTC.

This clone has only one observation. The V gene is TRBV11-2, the J gene TRBJ1-5, with 9 bases identical to TRBD1. The V gene's germline CDR1 is SGHAT and CDR2 FQNNGV. The length of the CDR3 is 16 residues. Trimming removed 5 bases from V and 4 bases from J; junction bases left unmatched: 9. CDR3 in DNA: TGTGCCAGCAGCCACCGGACAGGGGCGGAGAATCAGCCCCAGCATTTT. Encoded protein: CASSHRTGAENQPQHF.

There are a few counts of this clone. The chain is built from TRBV7-2 and TRBJ2-7; 15 bases align to TRBD2. The germline CDR1 and CDR2 sequences are SGHTA and FQGNSA. CDR3 length: 18 residues. Trimming took 4 bases from V and 3 from J; bases not matched to a gene: 10. In DNA form, the CDR3 reads TGTGCCAGCAGCTCGGGACTAGCGGGAGGCCTTGACCTCTACGAGCAGTACTTC. This codes for CASSSGLAGGLDLYEQYF.

The rearrangement joins TRBV5-1 to TRBJ1-1, with a weak D call TRBD1 (6 bases). This CDR3 contains 17 residues. From germline, CDR1 is SGHRS and CDR2 YFSETQ. V was trimmed by 0 bases and J by 1 base, leaving 16 bases between them. The CDR3 sequence: CASSLGQAKNQNTEAFF. In DNA form, the CDR3 reads TGCGCCAGCAGCTTGGGACAGGCCAAAAATCAGAACACTGAAGCTTTCTTT.

This sequence joins TRBV9 and TRBJ1-1; 7 bases match TRBD1. CDR3 length: 11 amino acids. The germline V gene encodes CDR1 SGDLS and CDR2 YYNGEE. V shed 0 bases and J 10 bases; nucleotides not matched to a gene: 0. CDR3 protein: CASSVGTGAFF. DNA of the CDR3: TGTGCCAGCAGCGTAGGGACAGGAGCTTTCTTT.

This sequence joins TRBV11-3 and TRBJ2-2; 7 bases fit TRBD2. Per germline, CDR1 SGHNT and CDR2 YENEEA. V shed 3 bases and J 7 bases; nucleotides not matched to a gene: 8. The CDR3 totals 15 residues. This CDR3 is CASSLGGTRDGELFF. In DNA form, the CDR3 reads TGTGCCAGCAGCTTGGGGGGGACCCGAGACGGGGAGCTGTTTTTT.

This clone has only one observation. The chain employs TRBV4-3 and TRBJ2-2; TRBD1 agrees at 9 bases. Losses at the gene ends were 1 base for V and 0 bases for J; bases not matched to a gene: 3. The CDR3 sequence is 17 residues long. The germline V gene encodes CDR1 LGHNA and CDR2 YSLEER. CDR3 nucleotide sequence: TGCGCCAGCAGCCAAGGGGACAGGGTCCCGAACACCGGGGAGCTGTTTTTT. This codes for CASSQGDRVPNTGELFF.

This chain joins TRBV11-2 and TRBJ1-2; 9 nucleotides match TRBD1. With 8 bases clipped from V and 4 bases from J, the junction kept 8 bases outside the gene matches. Per germline, CDR1 SGHAT and CDR2 FQNNGV. The CDR3 is made up of 14 amino acids. The CDR3 reads CASRATGGFYGYTF. The CDR3 region has the DNA TGTGCCAGCCGAGCTACAGGGGGCTTCTATGGCTACACCTTC.

The V gene is TRBV5-4, the J gene TRBJ2-3, with a tentative D call TRBD1 (6 bases). Germline assignment: CDR1 SGHNT and CDR2 YYREEE (reference sequence). The CDR3 sequence is 15 residues long. V lost 0 bases, J lost 4 bases, and 12 bases lay in between. This CDR3 reads CASSLGGQVPDTQYF. The CDR3 bases are TGTGCCAGCAGCTTGGGGGGGCAGGTCCCAGATACGCAGTATTTT.

The chain combines TRBV9 with TRBJ2-1; TRBD1 is a possible D gene (7 bases). Per the germline V gene, CDR1 is SGDLS and CDR2 is YYNGEE. This CDR3 spans 15 amino acids. V shed 4 bases and J shed 6 bases, with 17 bases lying between them. This chain's CDR3 is CASSFTGVGLNEQFF. In DNA, the CDR3 is TGTGCCAGCAGCTTCACAGGGGTGGGACTCAATGAGCAGTTCTTC.

This clone was observed a few times. The CDR3, as DNA: TGTGCCAGCGGACAGGGGCCCGGGGAGCTGTTTTTT. This gives the protein CASGQGPGELFF. The chain uses TRBV2 and TRBJ2-2, with TRBD1 matching 9 bases. With 8 bases clipped from V and 6 bases from J, the junction kept 1 base outside the gene matches. CDR3 length equals 12 residues. The germline V gene encodes CDR1 SNHLY and CDR2 FYNNEI.

The gene calls are TRBV21-1 and TRBJ2-3; the listed D gene, TRBD1, was not tested against the DNA. TRBV21-1 is recorded as a pseudogene. The CDR3 runs 10 residues. DNA of the CDR3: TGTGCCAAGGGGTTAGATACGCAGTATTTT. As protein: CAKGLDTQYF.

The chain uses TRBV4-3 and TRBJ1-2; 7 positions agree with TRBD1. J was trimmed by 3 bases and V by 4 bases; bases with no gene match: 23. The CDR3 length is 20 residues. Per germline, CDR1 LGHNA and CDR2 YSLEER. In DNA, the CDR3 is TGCGCCAGCAGCCTCCAGAGGGGGCGCGTAGCGGTTTTGCTTGACTATGGCTACACCTTC. Translated, it gives CASSLQRGRVAVLLDYGYTF.

V is TRBV30 and J is TRBJ1-5, with 7 nucleotides matching TRBD1. The V gene end was trimmed by 0 bases and the J gene end by 1 base; junction bases not matched to a gene: 6. The CDR3 is made up of 16 amino acids. Germline V lookup: CDR1 GTSNPN, CDR2 SVGIG (reference sequence). The CDR3 sequence: CAWSVQGSGSNQPQHF. CDR3 DNA: TGTGCCTGGAGTGTACAGGGGAGTGGGAGCAATCAGCCCCAGCATTTT.

This clone was observed a few times. The chain recombines TRBV13 with TRBJ1-4; D remains unclear. Per the germline V gene, CDR1 is PRHDT and CDR2 is FYEKMQ (reference sequence). V was trimmed by 9 bases and J by 7 bases, leaving 12 bases between them. The CDR3 length is 12 residues. In DNA form, the CDR3 reads TGTGCCAGTTCGGACTCGGGTGAAAAACTGTTTTTT. This sequence encodes CASSDSGEKLFF.

CDR3 amino acids: CASSPGQGIYEQYF. In DNA, the CDR3 is TGTGCCAGCAGCCCTGGACAGGGAATTTACGAGCAGTACTTC. This rearrangement joins TRBV6-5 to TRBJ2-7; 8 bases are shared with TRBD1. CDR3 size: 14 residues. Germline V gene sequence: CDR1 MNHEY, CDR2 SVGAGI. With V trimmed by 6 bases and J by 4 bases, 8 bases remained unmatched.

In DNA form, the CDR3 reads TGTGCCAGCAGCTTAGTTGGACAGGGGCCGGATACGCAGTATTTT. Translated: CASSLVGQGPDTQYF. The V and J genes are TRBV7-2 and TRBJ2-3, with 9 bases fitting TRBD1. The germline V gene encodes CDR1 SGHTA and CDR2 FQGNSA. V shed 1 base and J 6 bases; nucleotides not matched to a gene: 5. The CDR3 totals 15 residues.

This chain links TRBV2 with TRBJ2-1, with 11 bases matching TRBD2. The V and J ends lost 2 bases and 9 bases, in that order; junction bases with no gene match: 9. The CDR3 spans 16 residues. Germline-derived CDR1 and CDR2 are SNHLY and FYNNEI. The CDR3 bases are TGTGCCAGCAGTGAAAGTGGGTCTAGCGGGAGGATTGAGCAGTTCTTC. Translating gives CASSESGSSGRIEQFF.

CDR3 region: CASSPSRETEAFF. The CDR3 DNA reads as TGTGCCAGCTCACCATCGAGGGAAACTGAAGCTTTCTTT. This chain connects TRBV18 to TRBJ1-1; D is unresolved. Germline loops: CDR1 KGHSH, CDR2 LQKENI. Trimming took off 2 bases at V and 5 bases at J, with 9 bases between the two ends. This CDR3 is built from 13 residues.